The 19 T cell receptor beta chains in this list originate from one sample, sequenced in a study of blood T cells in healthy people across ages. PCR was performed a second time for about 6 to 12 cycles using a sample-barcoded 5' primer and a J-beta primer mix. TCRdb re-analysed the 5' RACE reads in MiXCR, keeping a single row per CDR3 protein. The top ten clones hold about 4% of a sample with roughly 1.5 million distinct CDR3 sequences, around 40% of them seen once. The material sequenced was blood. These TCRs come from a woman aged 18 to 35 in good health.

The V gene is TRBV6-5, the J gene TRBJ2-7; 7 bases align to TRBD2. Per the germline V gene, CDR1 is MNHEY and CDR2 is SVGAGI. CDR3 length: 15 residues. V lost 5 bases to trimming and J lost 0 bases; unmatched junction nucleotides: 7. The CDR3 reads CASSVAGGPSYEQYF. The CDR3 DNA is TGTGCCAGCAGTGTAGCGGGTGGGCCCTCCTACGAGCAGTACTTC.

The J gene is TRBJ2-1, the V gene TRBV9; D remains ambiguous. The CDR3 runs 13 residues. V lost 1 base and J lost 7, with 9 bases in between. Germline assignment: CDR1 SGDLS and CDR2 YYNGEE. CDR3 amino acids: CASSVSRRNEQFF. For the CDR3, the DNA is TGTGCCAGCAGCGTATCAAGGCGAAATGAGCAGTTCTTC.

This chain uses TRBV11-2 with TRBJ2-1, with TRBD2 matching over 9 bases. Germline V gene sequence: CDR1 SGHAT, CDR2 FQNNGV. This CDR3 spans 15 amino acids. With V trimmed by 1 base and J by 6 bases, 4 bases remained unmatched. CDR3 protein: CASSLVAGELNEQFF. As DNA, the CDR3 is TGTGCCAGCAGCTTAGTAGCGGGGGAACTCAATGAGCAGTTCTTC.

This chain connects TRBV6-2 or TRBV6-3 to TRBJ2-2; either TRBD1 or TRBD2 may fit D (5 bases each). This CDR3 is built from 16 residues. Germline V gene sequence: CDR1 MNHEY, CDR2 SVGEGT. The V end lost 4 bases, the J end lost 1 base, and 13 bases lay between the germline ends. CDR3 sequence: CASSSRGTGNTGELFF. The CDR3 nucleotides read TGTGCCAGCAGTTCCAGAGGGACGGGGAACACCGGGGAGCTGTTTTTT.

This clonotype was observed a handful of times. This chain uses TRBV7-2 with TRBJ2-1; 9 bases are a match to TRBD2. CDR3 size: 14 residues. CDR1 SGHTA and CDR2 FQGNSA come from the germline V gene. Unmatched junction bases numbered 5, after V lost 7 bases and J lost 4 bases. CDR3 sequence reads: CASTTSGPYNEQFF. In DNA, the CDR3 is TGTGCCAGCACCACTAGCGGGCCATACAATGAGCAGTTCTTC.

The chain joins TRBV4-3 to TRBJ2-3; the match to TRBD2 covers 13 bases. The CDR3 covers 18 residues. Germline V gene sequence: CDR1 LGHNA, CDR2 YSLEER. J gave up 2 bases and V 0 bases, and 5 bases lay outside the gene matches. For the CDR3, the DNA is TGCGCCAGCAGCCAAGAGGGGACTAGCGGGGCCTTCACAGATACGCAGTATTTT. Encoded protein: CASSQEGTSGAFTDTQYF.

The V gene is TRBV27, the J gene TRBJ1-6; D is perhaps TRBD1 (6 bases). The CDR3 has 14 amino acids. V lost 5 bases and J lost 7, with 12 bases in between. CDR1 and CDR2 (germline): MNHEY, SMNVEV (reference sequence). CDR3 sequence: CASSPQGENSPLHF. DNA of the CDR3: TGTGCCAGCAGTCCACAGGGCGAGAATTCACCCCTCCACTTT.

The chain links TRBV3-1 to TRBJ2-1; 9 bases map to TRBD2. After removal of 4 bases from V and 4 bases from J, the junction contained 11 bases not matched to a gene. This CDR3 spans 17 amino acids. Germline loops: CDR1 LGHDT, CDR2 YNNKEL (reference sequence). CDR3 protein: CASSPHGAGGAYNEQFF. The CDR3 nucleotides read TGTGCCAGCAGCCCCCATGGGGCGGGAGGGGCTTACAATGAGCAGTTCTTC.

The chain combines TRBV6-6 with TRBJ1-3; D unresolved. This CDR3 has 14 amino acids. CDR1 and CDR2 (germline): MNHNY, SVGAGI (reference sequence). V lost 7 bases and J lost 2, with 12 bases in between. In nucleotides, the CDR3 is TGTGCCAGCATCAAGCTGGCAGCTGGAAACACCATATATTTT. Protein product: CASIKLAAGNTIYF.

J is TRBJ2-1 and V is TRBV28; 7 positions match TRBD2. The CDR3 covers 16 residues. Trimming at V came to 7 bases and at J to 0 bases, leaving 9 bases not matched to a gene. Looked up from germline, CDR1 is MDHEN and CDR2 is SYDVKM. CDR3 nucleotides: TGTGCCAGCATTTCTAGCGGCCCGAGCTCCTACAATGAGCAGTTCTTC. Amino acids: CASISSGPSSYNEQFF. Variable domain in full (rest from reference TRBV28 and TRBJ2-1): DVKVTQSSRYLVKRTGEKVFLECVQDMDHENMFWYRQDPGLGLRLIYFSYDVKMKEKGDIPEGYSVSREKKERFSLILESASTNQTSMYLCASISSGPSSYNEQFFGPGTRLTVL.

In its sample, this clonotype was seen a few times. V usage is TRBV29-1 and J usage is TRBJ2-7, with 8 bases fitting TRBD1. Germline V CDR1 and CDR2: SQVTM, ANQGSEA. The CDR3 has 14 amino acids. V lost 0 bases, J lost 4 bases, and 5 bases stayed unmatched. This CDR3 is CSVEDLRTGYEQYF. CDR3 bases: TGCAGCGTTGAAGATCTTAGGACAGGGTACGAGCAGTACTTC.

The rearrangement links TRBV9 to TRBJ2-7; 10 bases map to TRBD1. In germline, CDR1 is SGDLS, CDR2 YYNGEE. The CDR3 has 15 amino acids. V gave up 2 bases and J gave up 2 bases; unmatched junction bases: 4. The chain's CDR3 is CASSVSGQGAYEQYF. The CDR3 DNA follows: TGTGCCAGCAGCGTTTCCGGACAGGGGGCCTACGAGCAGTACTTC.

This clonotype was counted a single time. A clone one base away is much larger, so this may be a read error. V gene TRBV6-5 combines with J gene TRBJ1-1; D possibly corresponds to TRBD1 (6 bases). V was shortened by 5 bases and J by 11 bases, with 18 bases between the two germline ends. This CDR3 comprises 13 residues. Looked up from germline, CDR1 is MNHEY and CDR2 is SVGAGI. Written as DNA, the CDR3 is TGTGCCAGCAGTGACGTAGGGGGAGGCAGTGCTTTCTTT. Its translation is CASSDVGGGSAFF.

Notes on this clonotype: This could be a read error, since a much larger clone is one nucleotide away. V is TRBV25-1 and J is TRBJ2-7; D perhaps matches TRBD1 (6 bases). V lost 2 bases to trimming and J lost 0 bases, with 14 bases between them. This CDR3 has 16 residues. Germline lookup yields CDR1 MGHDK and CDR2 SYGVNS. CDR3 region: CASSEQTGTVSYEQYF. The DNA for the CDR3 is TGTGCCAGCAGTGAACAAACAGGGACCGTCTCCTACGAGCAGTACTTC.

The chain couples TRBV29-1 to TRBJ2-5, with 8 bases that match TRBD1. The J call may be incorrect, as the DNA end agrees better with TRBJ2-7. This CDR3 is 13 amino acids long. Germline V gene lookup returns CDR1 SQVTM and CDR2 ANQGSEA. Written as DNA, the CDR3 is TGCAGCGTTGAGGGAGACAGGGGCCACGAGCAGTACTTC. Its translation: CSVEGDRGHEQYF.

This clonotype was detected only a few times. This rearrangement joins TRBV20-1 to TRBJ2-5; 10 nucleotides line up with TRBD2. The CDR3 covers 17 residues. V gave up 0 bases and J gave up 8 bases; unmatched junction bases: 15. CDR1 and CDR2 from the germline V gene are DFQATT and SNEGSKA (reference sequence). The CDR3 DNA sequence: TGCAGTGCTAGAGATGAGCCTAGCGGGAGCGTGTCGCGAACCCAGTACTTC. This encodes CSARDEPSGSVSRTQYF.

In this sample, this clonotype turned up a few times. The chain joins TRBV15 to TRBJ2-7; maybe TRBD2 (6 bases). CDR1 is LNHNV and CDR2 is YYDKDF in the germline V gene (reference sequence). The V end lost 0 bases, the J end lost 0 bases, and 18 bases lay between the germline ends. The length of the CDR3 is 18 residues. DNA of the CDR3: TGTGCCACCAGCAGAGATTGGGGGGAGGCTATCGGCTCCTACGAGCAGTACTTC. Residues: CATSRDWGEAIGSYEQYF.

This clonotype showed up just a few times. The chain carries TRBV7-2 and TRBJ2-7, with D hard to call. This CDR3 has 13 amino acids. The germline V and J ends were trimmed by 0 bases and 5 bases, with 8 bases remaining between them. The germline V gene has CDR1 SGHTA and CDR2 FQGNSA. The CDR3 reads CASSLAPLNEQYF. The CDR3 nucleotides read TGTGCCAGCAGCTTAGCGCCCCTCAACGAGCAGTACTTC.

This chain uses TRBV9 with TRBJ1-2; a weak D match, TRBD1 (6 bases). The length of the CDR3 is 14 residues. Germline CDR1 reads SGDLS; CDR2 reads YYNGEE. The ends were cut back, 0 bases at V and 7 bases at J, with 13 bases in the middle. CDR3 coding DNA: TGTGCCAGCAGCGTAGAGACAGGAATGAGTGGCTACACCTTC. This translates into CASSVETGMSGYTF. Using reference TRBV9 and TRBJ1-2 for the parts outside the CDR3, the full variable domain is DSGVTQTPKHLITATGQRVTLRCSPRSGDLSVYWYQQSLDQGLQFLIQYYNGEERAKGNILERFSAQQFPDLHSELNLSSLELGDSALYFCASSVETGMSGYTFGSGTRLTVV.